The clone carrying this T cell receptor beta chain has only a few counts. What it binds is not known. This entry belongs to a study of T cells after yellow fever vaccination. The study, taken as a whole, reports: Of the clonotypes, a small share occurred in both CD4 and CD8 compartments. The booster response re-showed most primary clones: 96% CD4, about 89% CD8. The bulk population could contribute abundant contaminating clonotypes to FACS-sorted repertoires. Peak timing came faster in the weaker secondary response, day 5 versus 15.

TCRdb analysed the 5' RACE reads with MiXCR anew, one entry per CDR3 protein. The sample includes under 550,000 distinct CDR3 sequences, roughly a fifth of them seen just once. From germline, CDR1 is SGHNT and CDR2 YYREEE (reference sequence). CDR3 size: 13 residues. Trimming took 4 bases from V and 4 from J, leaving 10 bases between them. V gene TRBV5-4 combines with J gene TRBJ2-3; D gene uncertain. This TCR was recovered from a man younger than 35 who received the YFV17D yellow fever vaccine. Sequencing used PBMCs, obtained around 3 weeks after the first yellow fever vaccination. CDR3 residues: CASSPTPPDTQYF. Written as DNA, the CDR3 is TGTGCCAGCAGCCCCACCCCGCCAGATACGCAGTATTTT.